These 27 T cell receptor beta chains were sequenced from one sample in a study of cytomegalovirus exposure and HLA in healthy donors. It was with 60 Vbeta and 13 Jbeta primers that the PCR ran. Sequencing used immunoSEQ multiplex PCR; TCRdb keeps in-frame clones, though not all of them. The sample holds tens of thousands of clones, around 76% seen once. The sequenced material came from PBMCs. The source is a woman aged 25 to 39 in good health and CMV-seropositive.

The chain carries TRBV6-6 and TRBJ1-4; D gene ambiguous. Germline V CDR1 and CDR2: MNHNY, SVGAGI (reference sequence). The CDR3 is 11 amino acids. V shed 7 bases and J shed 6 bases, with 6 bases lying between them. CDR3 residues: CASNQYEKLFF. CDR3 in DNA: TGTGCCAGCAACCAGTATGAAAAACTGTTTTTT.

This chain joins TRBV6-4 and TRBJ1-1; D gene unclear. This CDR3 contains 17 residues. CDR1 is MRHNA and CDR2 is SNTAGT in the germline V gene. V lost 6 bases and J 1 base, leaving 21 bases between the germline ends. The chain's CDR3 is CASSKKGVEGTNTEAFF. The DNA for the CDR3 is TGTGCCAGCAGCAAGAAGGGAGTTGAGGGAACGAACACTGAAGCTTTCTTT.

J is TRBJ1-3 and V is TRBV30; no clear D gene. The CDR3 has 13 residues. Trimming left V 0 bases short and J 0 bases short, with 3 bases between. Germline V lookup: CDR1 GTSNPN, CDR2 SVGIG (reference sequence). CDR3 sequence reads: CAWSVGSGNTIYF. CDR3 coding DNA: TGTGCCTGGAGTGTCGGCTCTGGAAACACCATATATTTT. The full variable domain, rest sourced from reference TRBV30 and TRBJ1-3, is SQTIHQWPATLVQPVGSPLSLECTVEGTSNPNLYWYRQAAGRGLQLLFYSVGIGQISSEVPQNLSASRPQDRQFILSSKKLLLSDSGFYLCAWSVGSGNTIYFGEGSWLTVV.

The V gene is TRBV6-5, the J gene TRBJ2-7; 7 bases are shared with TRBD2. J gave up 3 bases and V 0 bases, and 5 bases lay outside the gene matches. Per germline, CDR1 MNHEY and CDR2 SVGAGI. The CDR3 runs 15 residues. The CDR3 DNA reads TGTGCCAGCAGTTACTCCGGAGCGGGATACTACGAGCAGTACTTC. Its translation: CASSYSGAGYYEQYF.

V usage is TRBV6-5 and J usage is TRBJ1-3; 7 bases are shared with TRBD1. Germline trimming cut 4 bases from V and 4 bases from J; bases unmatched to any gene: 4. CDR3 length: 14 amino acids. The germline V gene encodes CDR1 MNHEY and CDR2 SVGAGI. The chain's CDR3 is CASSSPGQGNTIYF. The DNA of the CDR3 is TGTGCCAGCAGTTCGCCGGGACAGGGAAACACCATATATTTT.

The CDR3 region is CASCGQGREQYF. CDR3 sequence (DNA): TGTGCCAGCTGCGGGCAAGGAAGAGAGCAGTACTTC. The genes are TRBV6-6 and TRBJ2-7; possible D gene TRBD2, 5 bases. The CDR3 runs 12 residues. Germline CDR1 and CDR2: MNHNY and SVGAGI (reference sequence). Trimming removed 8 bases at V and 7 bases at J, with 15 bases between.

The count of this clone is one. The chain combines TRBV4-3 with TRBJ1-1, with 10 bases fitting TRBD1. Germline V gene data show CDR1 as LGHNA and CDR2 as YSLEER. The CDR3 is 17 amino acids. With V trimmed by 4 bases and J by 0 bases, 8 bases remained unmatched. The DNA for the CDR3 is TGCGCCAGCAGCCCGGGGACAGGGGTGAGGATGAACACTGAAGCTTTCTTT. Protein sequence: CASSPGTGVRMNTEAFF.

The chain recombines TRBV4-2 with TRBJ2-3; weak D call: TRBD1 (5 bases). Germline V gene lookup returns CDR1 LGHNA and CDR2 YNFKEQ. V was shortened by 0 bases and J by 2 bases, with 24 bases between the two germline ends. This CDR3 region has 20 residues. The chain's CDR3 is CASSQDFFTGRQGTTDTQYF. The CDR3 DNA reads as TGTGCCAGCAGCCAAGATTTTTTCACGGGCAGGCAGGGTACCACAGATACGCAGTATTTT.

The CDR3 region has the DNA TGTGCCAGCCGCGGGAGACTAGCCCACGAGCAGTACTTC. It yields the protein CASRGRLAHEQYF. The J gene is TRBJ2-7, the V gene TRBV2; TRBD2 agrees at 7 bases. The CDR3 has 13 amino acids. Germline lookup yields CDR1 SNHLY and CDR2 FYNNEI. V lost 8 bases, J lost 5 bases, and 9 bases stayed unmatched.

The table lists this clone with a count of one. This chain uses TRBV29-1 with TRBJ1-1; D is unclear. Trimming pared 1 base from V and 9 bases from J, leaving 12 bases between. Germline CDR1 reads SQVTM; CDR2 reads ANQGSEA. The CDR3 runs to 12 residues. This CDR3 reads CSVEGQDTKAFF. CDR3 DNA sequence: TGCAGCGTTGAAGGGCAGGATACAAAAGCTTTCTTT.

This clone was seen a few times. The V gene is TRBV7-9, the J gene TRBJ1-1; D is ambiguous. The germline V and J ends were trimmed by 3 bases and 1 base, with 9 bases remaining between them. This CDR3 is built from 14 residues. Germline V gene sequence: CDR1 SEHNR, CDR2 FQNEAQ (reference sequence). The CDR3 coding sequence is TGTGCCAGCAGCTTGGCCCGTACGAACACTGAAGCTTTCTTT. It encodes CASSLARTNTEAFF. Full variable domain (missing parts from reference TRBV7-9 and TRBJ1-1): DTGVSQNPRHKITKRGQNVTFRCDPISEHNRLYWYRQTLGQGPEFLTYFQNEAQLEKSRLLSDRFSAERPKGSFSTLEIQRTEQGDSAMYLCASSLARTNTEAFFGQGTRLTVV.

This clone has more than one count but fewer than ten. The J gene is TRBJ2-1, the V gene TRBV6-1; 7 bases map to TRBD1. This CDR3 region has 15 residues. After removal of 5 bases from V and 0 bases from J, the junction contained 4 bases not matched to a gene. The germline CDR1 and CDR2 sequences are MNHNS and SASEGT. CDR3 DNA sequence: TGTGCCAGCAGTCCGGACAGGATCTCCTACAATGAGCAGTTCTTC. It encodes CASSPDRISYNEQFF.

The chain carries TRBV29-1 and TRBJ1-2; 12 bases agree with TRBD1. Germline lookup yields CDR1 SQVTM and CDR2 ANQGSEA. The CDR3 consists of 13 residues. With V trimmed by 6 bases and J by 6 bases, 5 bases remained unmatched. CDR3 nucleotides: TGCAGCGTCCGGGGGACAGGGGGCGATGGCTACACCTTC. Translation gives CSVRGTGGDGYTF. Combining the CDR3 with reference TRBV29-1 and TRBJ1-2 gives the whole variable domain SAVISQKPSRDICQRGTSLTIQCQVDSQVTMMFWYRQQPGQSLTLIATANQGSEATYESGFVIDKFPISRPNLTFSTLTVSNMSPEDSSIYLCSVRGTGGDGYTFGSGTRLTVV.

The gene calls are TRBV25-1 and TRBJ2-7, with D possibly being TRBD1 (5 bases). Germline V lookup: CDR1 MGHDK, CDR2 SYGVNS. CDR3 length equals 14 residues. The V and J ends lost 1 base and 5 bases respectively, with 12 bases between them. CDR3 loop: CASSESSLGDEQYF. The CDR3 DNA follows: TGTGCCAGCAGTGAATCCTCGTTAGGGGACGAGCAGTACTTC.

The V call is TRBV29-1, the J call TRBJ2-7; 10 bases are shared with TRBD2. The junction had 11 bases not matched to a gene; V was cut back by 0 bases and J by 3 bases. Germline lookup yields CDR1 SQVTM and CDR2 ANQGSEA. The CDR3 sequence is 17 residues long. This CDR3 is CSVEDLAPSGRYYEQYF. As DNA, the CDR3 is TGCAGCGTTGAAGATCTCGCCCCTAGCGGGAGATACTACGAGCAGTACTTC.

This clone was counted a single time. The CDR3 nucleotides read TGTGCCAGCAAGCTAATCCCAAATTCAAACACTGAAGCTTTCTTT. This encodes CASKLIPNSNTEAFF. The chain combines TRBV6-1 with TRBJ1-1; D call uncertain. In germline, CDR1 is MNHNS, CDR2 SASEGT. There are 15 residues in the CDR3. V was cut by 7 bases and J by 2 bases, with 17 bases left in between.

The genes are TRBV19 and TRBJ1-5; no firm D call. The germline V gene encodes CDR1 LNHDA and CDR2 SQIVND (reference sequence). Trimming took 3 bases from V and 11 from J, leaving 11 bases between them. This CDR3 comprises 12 residues. DNA of the CDR3: TGTGCCAGTAGTATCGAGGACGGGGCCCAGCATTTT. This gives the protein CASSIEDGAQHF.

The chain has TRBV6-5 and TRBJ1-2, with 9 nucleotides matching TRBD1. Germline assignment: CDR1 MNHEY and CDR2 SVGAGI. V shed 6 bases, J shed 5 bases, and the junction held 10 bases outside the gene matches. The CDR3 totals 15 residues. The CDR3: CASRPPGQGGYGYTF. The CDR3 DNA is TGTGCCAGCAGGCCTCCGGGACAGGGAGGGTATGGCTACACCTTC.

This clone appeared once. The V gene is TRBV5-1, the J gene TRBJ1-2; no firm D call. The V gene lost 0 bases and the J gene lost 2 bases, with 5 bases spanning the gap. CDR3 size: 13 residues. Germline V gene sequence: CDR1 SGHRS, CDR2 YFSETQ. The CDR3 spells CASSLEPNYGYTF. The CDR3, as DNA: TGCGCCAGCAGCTTGGAGCCAAACTATGGCTACACCTTC.

The CDR3 is CASSLTGRYTEAFF. CDR3 DNA: TGTGCCAGCAGCTTAACAGGACGTTACACTGAAGCTTTCTTT. The chain joins TRBV11-2 to TRBJ1-1; the D gene is possibly TRBD1 (5 bases). The V gene's germline CDR1 is SGHAT and CDR2 FQNNGV. The CDR3 spans 14 residues. V was cut by 2 bases and J by 3 bases, with 10 bases left in between.

This chain's CDR3 is CASSTPLAGYEQYF. CDR3 in DNA: TGTGCCAGCAGCACCCCACTAGCGGGCTACGAGCAGTACTTC. The chain joins TRBV5-6 to TRBJ2-7; 9 bases line up with TRBD2. With 4 bases clipped from V and 3 bases from J, the junction kept 5 bases outside the gene matches. The CDR3 has 14 residues. The germline CDR1 and CDR2 sequences are SGHDT and YYEEEE. Full variable domain (rest looked up from reference TRBV5-6 and TRBJ2-7): DAGVTQSPTHLIKTRGQQVTLRCSPKSGHDTVSWYQQALGQGPQFIFQYYEEEERQRGNFPDRFSGHQFPNYSSELNVNALLLGDSALYLCASSTPLAGYEQYFGPGTRLTVT.

V usage is TRBV4-3 and J usage is TRBJ2-2, with 7 bases lining up with TRBD1. This CDR3 contains 15 residues. Germline CDR1 LGHNA, CDR2 YSLEER. The V and J ends lost 2 bases and 4 bases, in that order; junction bases with no gene match: 4. The CDR3 coding sequence is TGCGCCAGCAGCCAATCGGGACAGCTCACCGGGGAGCTGTTTTTT. Translated, it gives CASSQSGQLTGELFF.

The J gene is TRBJ2-5, the V gene TRBV15; 9 positions match TRBD2. Germline lookup yields CDR1 LNHNV and CDR2 YYDKDF (reference sequence). The V and J ends lost 7 bases and 5 bases, in that order; junction bases with no gene match: 5. The CDR3 spans 13 residues. For the CDR3, the DNA is TGTGCCACCACGCGGGGGGGCCGGGAGACCCAGTACTTC. Amino acid sequence: CATTRGGRETQYF.

The chain has TRBV30 and TRBJ2-5, with 7 bases aligning to TRBD2. TRBJ2-7 matches the DNA end more closely, so the J call is doubtful. CDR1 and CDR2 (germline): GTSNPN, SVGIG (reference sequence). The CDR3 spans 12 residues. In DNA form, the CDR3 reads TGTGCCTTCGGACTAGGCCGCTACGAGCAGTACTTC. Protein product: CAFGLGRYEQYF.

J is TRBJ2-1 and V is TRBV2, with 10 bases matching TRBD1. Germline V gene lookup returns CDR1 SNHLY and CDR2 FYNNEI. The CDR3 sequence is 14 residues long. Losses at the gene ends were 4 bases for V and 6 bases for J; bases not matched to a gene: 3. This CDR3 reads CASSGQGAGNEQFF. The CDR3 bases are TGTGCCAGCAGTGGACAGGGGGCCGGCAATGAGCAGTTCTTC. Looking up the rest from reference TRBV2 and TRBJ2-1 gives the full variable domain: EPEVTQTPSHQVTQMGQEVILRCVPISNHLYFYWYRQILGQKVEFLVSFYNNEISEKSEIFDDQFSVERPDGSNFTLKIRSTKLEDSAMYFCASSGQGAGNEQFFGPGTRLTVL.

This clone came up once. The rearrangement uses TRBV9 and TRBJ2-7; 9 positions match TRBD1. CDR1 and CDR2 (germline): SGDLS, YYNGEE. There are 15 residues in the CDR3. V was clipped by 4 bases and J by 1 base; unmatched bases: 6. CDR3 sequence: CASSIGGTGSYEQYF. CDR3 DNA: TGTGCCAGCAGCATAGGGGGGACAGGGTCCTACGAGCAGTACTTC.

The chain employs TRBV28 and TRBJ2-7; 10 bases line up with TRBD1. The CDR3 sequence is 15 residues long. From germline, CDR1 is MDHEN and CDR2 SYDVKM. V lost 6 bases, J lost 3 bases, and 8 bases stayed unmatched. CDR3 residues: CASRPTGTGVYEQYF. CDR3 bases: TGTGCCAGCAGACCTACCGGGACAGGGGTCTACGAGCAGTACTTC. Together with reference TRBV28 and TRBJ2-7, the CDR3 gives the full variable domain: DVKVTQSSRYLVKRTGEKVFLECVQDMDHENMFWYRQDPGLGLRLIYFSYDVKMKEKGDIPEGYSVSREKKERFSLILESASTNQTSMYLCASRPTGTGVYEQYFGPGTRLTVT.